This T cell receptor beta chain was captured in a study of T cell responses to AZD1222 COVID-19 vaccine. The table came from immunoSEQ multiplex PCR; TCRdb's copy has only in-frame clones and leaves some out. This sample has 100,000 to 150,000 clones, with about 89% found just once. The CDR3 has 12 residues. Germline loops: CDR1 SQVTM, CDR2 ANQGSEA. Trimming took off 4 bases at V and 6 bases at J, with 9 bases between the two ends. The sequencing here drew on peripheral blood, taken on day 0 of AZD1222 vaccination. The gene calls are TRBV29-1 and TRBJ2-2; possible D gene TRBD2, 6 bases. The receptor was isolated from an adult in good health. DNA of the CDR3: TGCAGCGTTGCCAGCGGGCCCGGGGAGCTGTTTTTT. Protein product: CSVASGPGELFF.